Sequencing of this T cell receptor (beta chain) was carried out in a study of regulatory T cells in long-lasting Graves disease. The CDR3 totals 14 residues. Trimming cost V 3 bases and J 4 bases, with 13 bases left between them. CDR1 and CDR2 from the germline V gene are SGHRS and YFSETQ. Library construction for TCR beta used iRepertoire HTBI primers and Arm-PCR of CDR3 regions. TCRdb ran MiXCR on the multiplex PCR reads and lists one entry per CDR3 protein. Of about 400,000 distinct CDR3 sequences listed, 15% to 20% are singletons. The time point denotes: newly diagnosed GD, antithyroid drugs for less than 3 months. The TCR library was made from RNA extracted from PBMCs. This clonotype showed up just a few times. The data were also submitted as part of a second study, on T cells in Graves' hyperthyroidism and ophthalmopathy. From that study: Stable hyperthyroidism: no ophthalmopathy progression over 18 months of follow-up.

The clonotype was recovered from a woman aged 18-29 years with Graves disease. V is TRBV5-1 and J is TRBJ1-1; D remains ambiguous. Sample: peripheral blood mononuclear cells (PBMCs), taken at new diagnosis, from a patient treated with antithyroid drugs. Here the CDR3 DNA reads TGCGCCAGCAGCTCAATCGGCCCGAGCACTGAAGCTTTCTTT. Translating it yields CASSSIGPSTEAFF.